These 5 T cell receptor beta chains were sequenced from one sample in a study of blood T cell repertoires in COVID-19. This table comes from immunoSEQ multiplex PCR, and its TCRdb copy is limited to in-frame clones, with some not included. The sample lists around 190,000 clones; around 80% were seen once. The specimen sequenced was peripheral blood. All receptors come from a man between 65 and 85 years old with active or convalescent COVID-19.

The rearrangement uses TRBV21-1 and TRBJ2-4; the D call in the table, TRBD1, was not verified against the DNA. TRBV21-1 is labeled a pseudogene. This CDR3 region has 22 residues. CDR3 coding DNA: TGTGCCAGCAGCAAAAACCGACAGGGGATACCCGGCCGGGCCGGGGCCAAAAACATTCAGTACTTC. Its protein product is CASSKNRQGIPGRAGAKNIQYF.

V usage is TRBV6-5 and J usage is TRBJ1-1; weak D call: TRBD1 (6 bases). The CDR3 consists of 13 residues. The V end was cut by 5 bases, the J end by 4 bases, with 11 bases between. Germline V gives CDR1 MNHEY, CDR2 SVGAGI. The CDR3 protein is CASSMQGTTEAFF. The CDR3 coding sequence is TGTGCCAGCAGTATGCAGGGGACCACTGAAGCTTTCTTT.

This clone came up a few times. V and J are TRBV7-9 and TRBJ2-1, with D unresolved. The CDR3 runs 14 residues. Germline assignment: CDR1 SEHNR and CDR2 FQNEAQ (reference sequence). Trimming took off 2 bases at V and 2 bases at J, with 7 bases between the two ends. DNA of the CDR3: TGTGCCAGCAGCTTACAACAGCCCTACAATGAGCAGTTCTTC. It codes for CASSLQQPYNEQFF.

As DNA, the CDR3 is TGTGCCAGCAGTGACGGACTTAATAATGAGCAGTTCTTC. Protein product: CASSDGLNNEQFF. This chain links TRBV9 with TRBJ2-1, with D possibly TRBD2 on 5 matching bases. The germline V gene encodes CDR1 SGDLS and CDR2 YYNGEE. V dropped 5 bases and J dropped 7 bases, with 13 bases sitting between them. The CDR3 contains 13 residues.

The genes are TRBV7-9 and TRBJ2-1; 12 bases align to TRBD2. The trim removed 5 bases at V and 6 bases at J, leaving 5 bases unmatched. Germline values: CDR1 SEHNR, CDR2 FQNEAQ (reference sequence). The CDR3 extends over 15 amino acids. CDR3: CASSLGLAGFNEQFF. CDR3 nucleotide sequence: TGTGCCAGCAGCCTTGGACTAGCGGGGTTCAATGAGCAGTTCTTC.